These 7 T cell receptor beta chains were all obtained from the same sample, sequenced in a study of blood T cell repertoires in COVID-19. Produced via immunoSEQ multiplex PCR; TCRdb's table is partial and in-frame only. The table records 120,000 or so clones, about 83% of them present only once. The specimen was PBMCs or T cells enriched from blood (not recorded which). All receptors come from a woman aged 25 to 39 who had recovered from COVID-19.

This chain links TRBV7-2 with TRBJ2-3; TRBD2 agrees at 7 bases. The CDR3 runs to 17 residues. Germline CDR1 and CDR2: SGHTA and FQGNSA. V gave up 2 bases and J gave up 0 bases; unmatched junction bases: 8. For the CDR3, the DNA is TGTGCCAGCAGCTTAAGACGAGCGGGACCCAGCACAGATACGCAGTATTTT. Encoded protein: CASSLRRAGPSTDTQYF.

J is TRBJ2-4 and V is TRBV5-1, with 7 bases lining up with TRBD2. Germline CDR1 SGHRS, CDR2 YFSETQ. Trimming removed 6 bases from V and 0 bases from J; junction bases left unmatched: 9. The CDR3 is 16 amino acids. The CDR3 loop is CASTWTRPLAKNIQYF. CDR3 in DNA: TGCGCCAGCACCTGGACTAGACCCCTAGCCAAAAACATTCAGTACTTC.

This rearrangement joins TRBV25-1 to TRBJ2-1, with 7 bases fitting TRBD2. J gave up 3 bases and V 2 bases, and 10 bases lay outside the gene matches. Germline V gene sequence: CDR1 MGHDK, CDR2 SYGVNS. The CDR3 loop spans 17 amino acids. CDR3 DNA: TGTGCCAGCAGTGAAAAATGGGCTAGCGGCCACTACAATGAGCAGTTCTTC. Residues: CASSEKWASGHYNEQFF.

The CDR3 nucleotides read TGCGCCAGCAGTAGGGACAGACAAGAGACCCAGTACTTC. Amino acids: CASSRDRQETQYF. The V and J genes are TRBV5-1 and TRBJ2-5, with TRBD1 matching over 7 bases. Unmatched junction bases numbered 3, after V lost 5 bases and J lost 2 bases. The germline V gene encodes CDR1 SGHRS and CDR2 YFSETQ. This CDR3 is built from 13 residues.

The chain employs TRBV18 and TRBJ1-5; 9 bases match TRBD1. The length of the CDR3 is 14 residues. Germline CDR1 is KGHSH and CDR2 is LQKENI. V lost 2 bases to trimming and J lost 7 bases; unmatched junction nucleotides: 3. CDR3 sequence: CASSPRDRDQPQHF. CDR3 sequence (DNA): TGTGCCAGCTCACCAAGGGACAGGGACCAGCCCCAGCATTTT.

This clone was observed once. V and J are TRBV4-2 and TRBJ2-7, with TRBD2 identical over 8 bases. Germline CDR1 is LGHNA and CDR2 is YNFKEQ. V was pared by 4 bases and J by 3 bases, with 11 bases of the junction left unmatched. This CDR3 has 16 residues. This CDR3 is CASSRATSGAFYEQYF. CDR3 sequence (DNA): TGTGCCAGCAGCCGTGCTACTAGCGGTGCCTTCTACGAGCAGTACTTC.

The DNA of the CDR3 is TGTGCCAGCAGCCCCCGGACTAGCGGGAGGGACGAGCAGTTCTTC. Its protein product is CASSPRTSGRDEQFF. The rearrangement links TRBV3-1 (or the pseudogene TRBV3-2) to TRBJ2-1; TRBD2 aligns across 15 bases. The junction had 5 bases not matched to a gene; V was cut back by 4 bases and J by 10 bases. CDR1 and CDR2 from the germline V gene are LGHDT and YNNKEL (reference sequence). This CDR3 has 15 residues.